Listed below are T cell receptor beta chains from one sample, sequenced in a study of cytomegalovirus exposure and HLA in healthy donors. Sequencing was performed with immunoSEQ multiplex PCR; in TCRdb, only in-frame clones are kept and a portion is missing. The sample contains a few hundred thousand clones, roughly four fifths of which appear only once. What was sequenced was PBMCs. The receptors come from a girl between 10 and 17 years old in good health and CMV-seronegative. The CDR3 runs from the conserved cysteine through the conserved F or W. The D gene is left open where the match is weak. Not every row has a clone size; where given, it reads once, few, many or a size class.

V	size	D	J	CDR3	DNA
TRBV6-5	.	TRBD1	TRBJ1-5	CASKGGHNQPQHF	TGTGCCAGCAAAGGGGGCCACAATCAGCCCCAGCATTTT
TRBV28	.	.	TRBJ1-3	CASSLGQGGNTIYF	TGTGCCAGCAGTTTAGGGCAGGGTGGAAACACCATATATTTT
TRBV7-3	.	TRBD2	TRBJ2-1	CASSPRASGYNEQFF	TGTGCCAGCAGCCCCCGGGCTAGCGGTTACAATGAGCAGTTCTTC
TRBV6-5	.	.	TRBJ2-5	CASTQGGGRETQYF	TGTGCCAGCACCCAAGGGGGGGGACGAGAGACCCAGTACTTC
TRBV4-3	once	TRBD2	TRBJ2-5	CASSQRRGGSGETQYF	TGCGCCAGCAGCCAACGACGGGGGGGGTCGGGAGAGACCCAGTACTTC
TRBV18	.	.	TRBJ2-7	CASSLQASDSPRLEQYF	TGTGCCAGCTCACTACAGGCGTCGGATTCTCCGAGGCTCGAGCAGTACTTC
TRBV5-1	.	TRBD1	TRBJ1-3	CASSPGTGGSGNTIYF	TGCGCCAGCAGCCCCGGGACAGGGGGCTCTGGAAACACCATATATTTT
TRBV7-2	.	.	TRBJ1-2	CASSLATDPTKPGLGYTF	TGTGCCAGCAGCTTAGCTACGGATCCGACAAAGCCTGGTCTTGGCTACACCTTC
TRBV7-2	.	TRBD1	TRBJ2-7	CASSLGGGTGGGEQYF	TGTGCCAGCAGCTTAGGAGGGGGGACAGGGGGCGGCGAGCAGTACTTC
TRBV7-9	.	TRBD1	TRBJ2-3	CASSRRDRADTQYF	TGTGCCAGCAGCCGGAGGGACAGGGCAGATACGCAGTATTTT
TRBV28	.	.	TRBJ1-2	CASSIASNYGYTF	TGTGCCAGCAGTATAGCCAGCAACTATGGCTACACCTTC
TRBV5-5	.	TRBD1	TRBJ2-6	CASSPKGQEISGANVLTF	TGTGCCAGCAGCCCTAAGGGACAGGAGATCTCTGGGGCCAACGTCCTGACTTTC
TRBV7-9	few	TRBD1	TRBJ1-2	CASSPSGQGLGYTF	TGTGCCAGCAGCCCTTCGGGACAGGGGTTAGGCTACACCTTC
TRBV6-1	.	TRBD1	TRBJ2-4	CASSDRGRQNIQYF	TGTGCCAGCAGTGACAGGGGGCGTCAAAACATTCAGTACTTC
TRBV6-5	.	TRBD1	TRBJ2-6	CASSAGGAGANVLTF	TGTGCCAGCAGTGCAGGGGGCGCTGGGGCCAACGTCCTGACTTTC
TRBV7-2	few	.	TRBJ2-1	CASSLALGGSYNEQFF	TGTGCCAGCAGCTTAGCTTTGGGGGGATCCTACAATGAGCAGTTCTTC
TRBV30	.	.	TRBJ2-3	CAWSGGTDTQYF	TGTGCCTGGAGCGGCGGTACAGATACGCAGTATTTT
TRBV6-5	.	TRBD2	TRBJ2-1	CASNLGAGGYNEQFF	TGTGCCAGCAACCTCGGAGCGGGAGGTTACAATGAGCAGTTCTTC
TRBV28	.	TRBD1	TRBJ1-2	CASGRQGSYGYTF	TGTGCCAGCGGTCGACAGGGGAGCTATGGCTACACCTTC
TRBV4-1	.	.	TRBJ2-7	CASSHNTGNSGEQYF	TGCGCCAGCAGCCACAACACAGGGAACTCGGGCGAGCAGTACTTC
TRBV28	.	TRBD1	TRBJ1-5	CASSPGQGSGQPQHF	TGTGCCAGCAGCCCGGGACAGGGGAGCGGACAGCCCCAGCATTTT
TRBV15	.	TRBD1	TRBJ2-2	CATSRFFTGDTGELFF	TGTGCCACCAGCAGATTCTTTACAGGGGACACCGGGGAGCTGTTTTTT
TRBV2	once	.	TRBJ1-2	CASRVQGGPYGYTF	TGTGCCAGCAGGGTCCAAGGGGGTCCATATGGCTACACCTTC
TRBV6-5	.	.	TRBJ2-7	CASRGLRRAHEQYF	TGTGCCAGCAGGGGACTCCGCCGGGCCCACGAGCAGTACTTC
TRBV27	.	TRBD1	TRBJ1-2	CASSSPGGRYTF	TGTGCCAGCAGTTCCCCAGGGGGCCGCTACACCTTC
TRBV7-2	.	TRBD2	TRBJ2-1	CATHSGRASNEQFF	TGTGCCACCCATAGCGGGAGGGCCTCCAATGAGCAGTTCTTC
TRBV4-2	.	.	TRBJ2-6	CASSQDPGSSSGANVLTF	TGTGCCAGCAGCCAAGATCCCGGGAGCAGCTCTGGGGCCAACGTCCTGACTTTC
TRBV6-4	.	.	TRBJ2-3	CASSDGVEGTDTQYF	TGTGCCAGCAGTGACGGGGTGGAGGGAACAGATACGCAGTATTTT
TRBV5-1	.	TRBD1	TRBJ1-1	CASSNIQGANTEAFF	TGCGCCAGCAGCAACATACAGGGGGCGAACACTGAAGCTTTCTTT
TRBV4-3	.	TRBD1	TRBJ1-2	CASSQASGTVGIYGYTF	TGCGCCAGCAGCCAGGCTTCCGGGACAGTCGGAATCTATGGCTACACCTTC
TRBV28	.	TRBD1	TRBJ1-4	CASSSLQGLNEKLFF	TGTGCCAGCAGTTCGCTACAGGGGCTGAATGAAAAACTGTTTTTT
TRBV23-1	.	.	TRBJ1-2	CASSRSKVGRGESYTF	TGCGCCAGCAGTCGGTCGAAGGTAGGCAGGGGCGAAAGCTACACCTTC
TRBV6-4	once	TRBD2	TRBJ2-1	CASSDGLAGYNEQFF	TGTGCCAGCAGTGATGGGCTAGCGGGGTACAATGAGCAGTTCTTC
TRBV20-1	.	.	TRBJ2-1	CSAPREEQFF	TGCAGTGCTCCTAGGGAGGAGCAGTTCTTC
TRBV28	.	.	TRBJ1-1	CASSTRRTNTEAFF	TGTGCCAGCAGTACTAGACGGACGAACACTGAAGCTTTCTTT
TRBV7-9	.	TRBD2	TRBJ2-7	CASSPTVGGTYEQYF	TGTGCCAGCAGCCCGACAGTGGGGGGGACCTACGAGCAGTACTTC
TRBV9	.	.	TRBJ1-1	CASSPGGMNTEAFF	TGTGCCAGCAGTCCCGGGGGGATGAACACTGAAGCTTTCTTT
TRBV7-3	.	.	TRBJ2-2	CASKQGSNTGELFF	TGTGCCAGTAAACAGGGTTCCAACACCGGGGAGCTGTTTTTT
TRBV7-8	.	.	TRBJ1-6	CASSLGQQNSPLHF	TGTGCCAGCAGCTTAGGACAGCAAAATTCACCCCTCCACTTT
TRBV18	.	.	TRBJ1-4	CASSPLSGIGNEKLFF	TGTGCCAGCTCACCACTCTCGGGAATCGGAAATGAAAAACTGTTTTTT
TRBV18	.	.	TRBJ1-1	CASSPRSGKANTEAFF	TGTGCCAGCTCACCAAGGAGCGGGAAGGCGAACACTGAAGCTTTCTTT
TRBV7-8	.	.	TRBJ1-5	CASSLTGMFSGNQPQHF	TGTGCCAGCAGCTTAACGGGGATGTTTTCGGGGAATCAGCCCCAGCATTTT
TRBV5-1	.	TRBD2	TRBJ2-3	CASSSRQGEGTSGRYTQYF	TGCGCCAGCAGCTCTCGACAGGGGGAGGGTACTAGCGGGAGATATACGCAGTATTTT
TRBV7-2	.	TRBD1	TRBJ1-5	CASSLAPTGRRQPQHF	TGTGCCAGCAGCTTAGCCCCGACAGGGCGCCGTCAGCCCCAGCATTTT
TRBV7-9	.	TRBD2	TRBJ2-1	CASSSTQTSGGYNEQFF	TGTGCCAGCAGCTCAACACAGACTAGCGGGGGCTACAATGAGCAGTTCTTC
TRBV9	.	TRBD2	TRBJ2-3	CANSVAAGSPTDTQYF	TGTGCCAACAGCGTAGCAGCGGGAAGTCCCACAGATACGCAGTATTTT
TRBV4-3	.	.	TRBJ2-2	CASSQRFTGELFF	TGCGCCAGCAGCCAGAGGTTTACCGGGGAGCTGTTTTTT
TRBV6-1	.	.	TRBJ2-7	CASRFPSTYEQYF	TGTGCCAGCAGATTCCCTAGCACATACGAGCAGTACTTC
TRBV28	.	TRBD1	TRBJ1-2	CASSLLRGIGTGVTGYTF	TGTGCCAGCAGTTTATTAAGAGGCATTGGGACAGGGGTGACCGGCTACACCTTC
TRBV6-5	.	.	TRBJ1-3	CASSYGHPGNTIYF	TGTGCCAGCAGTTACGGACATCCTGGAAACACCATATATTTT
TRBV5-1	.	.	TRBJ1-2	CASKWAEVNYGYTF	TGCGCCAGCAAGTGGGCGGAGGTTAACTATGGCTACACCTTC
TRBV14	.	.	TRBJ1-5	CASSQRGAYSNQPQHF	TGTGCCAGCAGCCAACGGGGGGCGTATAGCAATCAGCCCCAGCATTTT
TRBV5-6	.	.	TRBJ1-2	CATAPGRSYGYTF	TGTGCGACAGCCCCAGGCAGGTCTTATGGCTACACCTTC
TRBV28	.	.	TRBJ2-3	CASTRLLGREDTQYF	TGTGCCAGCACCAGGCTGTTGGGGCGTGAAGATACGCAGTATTTT
TRBV5-1	once	TRBD1	TRBJ1-4	CASSVTGATNEKLFF	TGCGCCAGCAGCGTTACAGGGGCAACTAATGAAAAACTGTTTTTT
TRBV6-1	.	.	TRBJ1-1	CASSGVRGNTEAFF	TGTGCCAGCAGTGGGGTAAGGGGGAACACTGAAGCTTTCTTT
TRBV2	.	.	TRBJ2-3	CASRRQWVSGTDTQYF	TGTGCCAGCAGGAGACAGTGGGTTTCGGGCACAGATACGCAGTATTTT
TRBV5-6	.	TRBD1	TRBJ2-7	CASSRQGLSYEQYF	TGTGCCAGCAGCCGACAGGGTCTCTCCTACGAGCAGTACTTC
TRBV5-1	.	.	TRBJ2-7	CASSLHSTYEQYF	TGCGCCAGCAGCTTGCACAGCACCTACGAGCAGTACTTC
TRBV15	.	TRBD1	TRBJ2-4	CATSRIGTGGLLAKNIQYF	TGTGCCACCAGCAGAATTGGGACAGGGGGATTACTAGCCAAAAACATTCAGTACTTC